Below are 15 T cell receptor beta chains sequenced from a single sample in a study of T cell responses to AZD1222 COVID-19 vaccine. Measured with immunoSEQ multiplex PCR; TCRdb has only the in-frame clones, and not every one. The table shows 150,000 or so clones, with 90% occurring only once. The source was peripheral blood, collected on day 0 of AZD1222 vaccination. Every receptor here comes from an adult in good health.

This sequence joins TRBV29-1 and TRBJ2-7; D may be TRBD1 (6 bases). The V end lost 6 bases, the J end lost 2 bases, and 17 bases lay between the germline ends. The germline CDR1 and CDR2 sequences are SQVTM and ANQGSEA. The CDR3 has 14 residues. The CDR3 loop is CSVTTPGHPYEQYF. Here the CDR3 DNA reads TGCAGCGTCACAACTCCGGGACATCCCTACGAGCAGTACTTC.

The chain is built from TRBV7-6 and TRBJ1-2; D is unclear. V lost 1 base, J lost 2 bases, and 5 bases lay in between. The CDR3 sequence is 13 residues long. Per germline, CDR1 SGHVS and CDR2 FNYEAQ. The CDR3 DNA follows: TGTGCCAGCAGCTTAGACGGAAACTATGGCTACACCTTC. It yields the protein CASSLDGNYGYTF.

The chain joins TRBV27 to TRBJ2-1; no firm D call. The CDR3 length is 15 residues. Germline V gene sequence: CDR1 MNHEY, CDR2 SMNVEV (reference sequence). V lost 5 bases to trimming and J lost 3 bases, with 14 bases between them. CDR3 protein: CASSPTRKSYNEQFF. DNA of the CDR3: TGTGCCAGCAGTCCGACCAGGAAGAGCTACAATGAGCAGTTCTTC.

The chain has TRBV24-1 and TRBJ1-5; 8 nucleotides align to TRBD1. In germline, CDR1 is KGHDR, CDR2 SFDVKD. With V trimmed by 10 bases and J by 6 bases, 10 bases remained unmatched. This CDR3 spans 14 amino acids. CDR3 sequence: CATAGTGESQPQHF. For the CDR3, the DNA is TGTGCCACAGCAGGGACAGGAGAGAGTCAGCCCCAGCATTTT.

This chain uses TRBV12-3 or TRBV12-4 with TRBJ1-1, with TRBD1 identical over 10 bases. This CDR3 spans 13 amino acids. Losses at the gene ends were 5 bases for V and 4 bases for J; bases not matched to a gene: 1. The CDR3 DNA reads TGTGCCAGCAGTGGGACAGGGGTCACTGAAGCTTTCTTT. As protein: CASSGTGVTEAFF.

V is TRBV14 and J is TRBJ1-2, with 9 bases that match TRBD1. Per the germline V gene, CDR1 is SGHDN and CDR2 is FVKESK. Losses at the gene ends were 5 bases for V and 4 bases for J; bases not matched to a gene: 2. The CDR3 has 13 amino acids. CDR3 loop: CASSDRGSYGYTF. Written as DNA, the CDR3 is TGTGCCAGCAGCGACAGGGGGTCCTATGGCTACACCTTC.

J is TRBJ1-6 and V is TRBV7-2; D is unresolved. Germline V gene lookup returns CDR1 SGHTA and CDR2 FQGNSA. The V and J ends lost 5 bases and 8 bases respectively, with 16 bases between them. The length of the CDR3 is 15 residues. The CDR3 protein is CASSPGLRLDSPLHF. In nucleotides, the CDR3 is TGTGCCAGCAGCCCTGGTCTGAGACTAGATTCACCCCTCCACTTT.

The chain is built from TRBV18 and TRBJ1-6; 7 bases agree with TRBD1. Germline V CDR1 and CDR2: KGHSH, LQKENI. CDR3 length: 15 residues. V trimming: 3 bases; J trimming: 5 bases; junction bases outside the gene matches: 4. This CDR3 is CASSPRQGNNSPLHF. CDR3 bases: TGTGCCAGCTCACCGCGACAGGGAAATAATTCACCCCTCCACTTT. The full variable domain, with the rest looked up from reference TRBV18 and TRBJ1-6, is NAGVMQNPRHLVRRRGQEARLRCSPMKGHSHVYWYRQLPEEGLKFMVYLQKENIIDESGMPKERFSAEFPKEGPSILRIQQVVRGDSAAYFCASSPRQGNNSPLHFGNGTRLTVT.

V usage is TRBV4-3 and J usage is TRBJ1-1; D is ambiguous. V lost 4 bases to trimming and J lost 1 base, with 10 bases between them. CDR1 LGHNA and CDR2 YSLEER come from the germline V gene. The CDR3 is 14 amino acids. The DNA for the CDR3 is TGCGCCAGCAGCCGAGGACCAAGGAACACTGAAGCTTTCTTT. Its protein is CASSRGPRNTEAFF.

This clone was seen only a few times. The chain joins TRBV6-5 to TRBJ1-3, with unresolved D. Germline V gene lookup returns CDR1 MNHEY and CDR2 SVGAGI. V lost 2 bases and J lost 0, with 8 bases in between. The CDR3 is 15 residues long. The CDR3 region is CASSYAEPSGNTIYF. The CDR3 region has the DNA TGTGCCAGCAGTTACGCGGAGCCCTCTGGAAACACCATATATTTT.

The CDR3 loop is CASSQERSVAGGLQETQYF. The CDR3, as DNA: TGTGCCAGCAGCCAAGAAAGGTCGGTAGCGGGGGGGCTCCAAGAGACCCAGTACTTC. The chain employs TRBV4-2 and TRBJ2-5; TRBD2 aligns across 11 bases. V lost 0 bases to trimming and J lost 1 base; unmatched junction nucleotides: 10. Germline values: CDR1 LGHNA, CDR2 YNFKEQ. This CDR3 spans 19 amino acids.

The chain combines TRBV9 with TRBJ2-1, with D possibly matching TRBD1 (6 bases). The CDR3 spans 13 residues. Germline V gives CDR1 SGDLS, CDR2 YYNGEE. V was cut by 0 bases and J by 9 bases, with 10 bases left in between. This CDR3 reads CASSVDPTGEQFF. The CDR3 region has the DNA TGTGCCAGCAGCGTAGATCCGACAGGTGAGCAGTTCTTC.

The CDR3 DNA reads TGTGCCAGTAGTACCTACGCGACAGGGCTGGGGCGGCCCCAGCATTTT. Amino acids: CASSTYATGLGRPQHF. The rearrangement uses TRBV19 and TRBJ1-5, with 7 bases aligning to TRBD1. Germline V CDR1 and CDR2: LNHDA, SQIVND (reference sequence). The junction had 15 bases not matched to a gene; V was cut back by 4 bases and J by 9 bases. The CDR3 sequence is 16 residues long. Supplemented by reference TRBV19 and TRBJ1-5, the full variable domain reads DGGITQSPKYLFRKEGQNVTLSCEQNLNHDAMYWYRQDPGQGLRLIYYSQIVNDFQKGDIAEGYSVSREKKESFPLTVTSAQKNPTAFYLCASSTYATGLGRPQHFGDGTRLSIL.

This clone was seen a few times. This sequence joins TRBV10-3 and TRBJ2-3; TRBD2 might be the D (7 bases). CDR3 length: 15 amino acids. CDR1 is ENHRY, CDR2 SYGVKD, per germline. The V gene lost 6 bases and the J gene lost 0 bases, with 13 bases spanning the gap. CDR3 region: CAIRRAGTSTDTQYF. The CDR3 DNA reads TGTGCCATCAGGAGAGCGGGGACAAGCACAGATACGCAGTATTTT.

The chain combines TRBV7-9 with TRBJ2-4; D assignment may be TRBD1 or TRBD2 (5 bases each). CDR1 and CDR2 (germline): SEHNR, FQNEAQ (reference sequence). V was cut by 5 bases and J by 2 bases, with 13 bases left in between. The CDR3 is 15 amino acids. CDR3 sequence reads: CASSPPRGPKNIQYF. The CDR3 coding sequence is TGTGCCAGCAGCCCCCCCCGGGGCCCCAAAAACATTCAGTACTTC.